This T cell receptor beta chain was identified during a study of T and B cells in COVID-19 patients. Study overall: Critical illness requiring mechanical ventilation or extracorporeal membrane oxygenation affected about 55% of the roughly 20 active-infection patients. Broader study findings: Patients with COVID-19 reportedly showed strongly skewed T cell receptor beta variable and joining gene usage. No sequencing was yet done of CD4+, regulatory or CD8+ subsets, or of SARS-CoV-2-responsive or tetramer+ sorted cells.

This clonotype was counted between two and nine times. The antigen remains undetermined. From blood, roughly 250-500 ng of genomic DNA served as TRB template. Multiplex PCR with BIOMED2 TRB-A/B primer pools amplified TRB rearrangements. TCRdb itself ran the multiplex PCR reads through MiXCR, one entry per CDR3 protein. The data show more than 9,000 distinct CDR3 sequences, 25% to 35% seen once. The V gene end was trimmed by 1 base and the J gene end by 3 bases; junction bases not matched to a gene: 6. Germline V gene lookup returns CDR1 MGHRA and CDR2 YSYEKL. The CDR3 is 16 amino acids. This receptor was obtained from a human donor who had recovered from COVID-19. The specimen was blood. The rearrangement joins TRBV4-1 to TRBJ2-7; 10 bases are shared with TRBD2. This CDR3 is CASSQGWGLAYYEQYF. The CDR3 DNA follows: TGCGCCAGCAGCCAAGGGTGGGGACTAGCGTACTACGAGCAGTACTTC.